This T cell receptor (beta chain) was identified in a study of a mutant IDH1 vaccine in newly diagnosed glioma. The overall study: Among treated patients, about 62% were male and about 40% female, and mean age was approximately 40 years. Notes on the study in general: Pseudoprogression seemingly bore no relation to changes in top peripheral T cell clonotypes.

The assay was immunoSEQ multiplex PCR, and TCRdb's table has in-frame clones only and misses some. The data hold 25,000 to 40,000 clones, with 89% observed a single time. CDR1 MDHEN and CDR2 SYDVKM come from the germline V gene. The CDR3 is 14 residues long. Trimming removed 6 bases at V and 8 bases at J, with 17 bases between. Time point in this sample: week 47, end of study. Vaccinated patients received 300 ug of mutant IDH1 20-mer peptide per dose, with topical imiquimod. Turning to this clone: Its antigen is still unknown.

This receptor was identified in a man aged 40-49 years with glioma. The sample in question was PBMCs, obtained from a glioma patient whose treatment included an IDH1 peptide vaccine. The V call is TRBV28, the J call TRBJ2-1; D not resolved. This chain's CDR3 is CASSSPPGEDEQFF. DNA of the CDR3: TGTGCCAGCAGCTCCCCCCCGGGTGAGGATGAGCAGTTCTTC. Looking up the rest from reference TRBV28 and TRBJ2-1 gives the full variable domain: DVKVTQSSRYLVKRTGEKVFLECVQDMDHENMFWYRQDPGLGLRLIYFSYDVKMKEKGDIPEGYSVSREKKERFSLILESASTNQTSMYLCASSSPPGEDEQFFGPGTRLTVL.